Below are 20 T cell receptor beta chains sequenced from a single sample in a study of T cell responses to AZD1222 COVID-19 vaccine. Profiled with immunoSEQ multiplex PCR; TCRdb holds only in-frame clones, not every one. The data contain approximately 130,000 clones, roughly 90% of them seen just once; the ten biggest clones take up 1.5% to 2%. Sequencing used peripheral blood, obtained on day 0 of AZD1222 vaccination. Every receptor here comes from an adult in good health.

J is TRBJ1-3 and V is TRBV19; D gene uncertain. V gave up 6 bases and J gave up 4 bases, with 7 bases separating them. The germline CDR1 and CDR2 sequences are LNHDA and SQIVND (reference sequence). The CDR3 sequence is 12 residues long. The CDR3, as DNA: TGTGCCAGTAGGGGATCGGGAAACACCATATATTTT. It specifies CASRGSGNTIYF.

The chain combines TRBV5-6 with TRBJ1-2; D remains ambiguous. V shed 2 bases and J shed 2 bases, with 4 bases lying between them. Germline V gene sequence: CDR1 SGHDT, CDR2 YYEEEE. CDR3 length equals 12 residues. The CDR3 sequence: CASSFENYGYTF. The CDR3 DNA is TGTGCCAGCAGCTTCGAAAACTATGGCTACACCTTC.

The chain has TRBV5-4 and TRBJ1-2; D is uncertain. In germline, CDR1 is SGHNT, CDR2 YYREEE (reference sequence). The CDR3 runs to 15 residues. V lost 0 bases, J lost 2 bases, and 11 bases lay in between. In DNA, the CDR3 is TGTGCCAGCAGCTTGGTGGGTGAGCTAAACTATGGCTACACCTTC. The encoded protein is CASSLVGELNYGYTF. Supplemented by reference TRBV5-4 and TRBJ1-2, the full variable domain reads ETGVTQSPTHLIKTRGQQVTLRCSSQSGHNTVSWYQQALGQGPQFIFQYYREEENGRGNFPPRFSGLQFPNYSSELNVNALELDDSALYLCASSLVGELNYGYTFGSGTRLTVV.

This sequence joins TRBV19 and TRBJ2-7; D is ambiguous. The V end was cut by 3 bases, the J end by 0 bases, with 15 bases between. The CDR3 totals 16 residues. The germline V gene has CDR1 LNHDA and CDR2 SQIVND (reference sequence). The CDR3 nucleotides read TGTGCCAGTAGTATCCCGACCCCATCGGGCTCCTACGAGCAGTACTTC. Translated, it gives CASSIPTPSGSYEQYF.

The chain is built from TRBV19 and TRBJ2-1, with 7 bases matching TRBD2. Germline assignment: CDR1 LNHDA and CDR2 SQIVND (reference sequence). Trimming at V came to 10 bases and at J to 4 bases, leaving 13 bases not matched to a gene. The CDR3 loop spans 15 amino acids. The CDR3 here is CATSLGEGPYNEQFF. The DNA of the CDR3 is TGTGCCACCTCGTTAGGGGAGGGGCCGTACAATGAGCAGTTCTTC.

The gene calls are TRBV15 and TRBJ1-1; a possible D gene is TRBD1 (5 bases). Between the trimmed V and J ends, which lost 0 bases and 1 base, there was a span of 9 bases. CDR3 length: 15 residues. CDR1 and CDR2 from the germline V gene are LNHNV and YYDKDF (reference sequence). CDR3 residues: CATSRDPGSNTEAFF. The CDR3 nucleotides read TGTGCCACCAGCAGAGACCCAGGGTCGAACACTGAAGCTTTCTTT.

V gene TRBV11-2 combines with J gene TRBJ1-2; the D gene is possibly TRBD1 (6 bases). Between the trimmed V and J ends, which lost 5 bases and 3 bases, there was a span of 10 bases. The CDR3 runs to 13 residues. CDR1 SGHAT and CDR2 FQNNGV come from the germline V gene. CDR3 DNA: TGTGCCAGCAGCCTGGACAGCTACTATGGCTACACCTTC. Translating gives CASSLDSYYGYTF.

The rearrangement uses TRBV28 and TRBJ2-1; D is unresolved. The CDR3 is 15 amino acids. V was trimmed by 3 bases and J by 4 bases, leaving 13 bases between them. Germline-derived CDR1 and CDR2 are MDHEN and SYDVKM. The CDR3 coding sequence is TGTGCCAGCAGTTTGGCGGACCAAATTTACAATGAGCAGTTCTTC. Translated: CASSLADQIYNEQFF.

The chain joins TRBV27 to TRBJ2-6, with 10 bases fitting TRBD2. V shed 7 bases, J shed 0 bases, and the junction held 9 bases outside the gene matches. The germline V gene encodes CDR1 MNHEY and CDR2 SMNVEV (reference sequence). The CDR3 length is 18 residues. CDR3: CASTLSLAGISGANVLTF. CDR3 DNA sequence: TGTGCCAGCACCCTTTCACTAGCGGGAATCTCTGGGGCCAACGTCCTGACTTTC.

The chain links TRBV5-6 to TRBJ2-7, with 7 bases lining up with TRBD1. Germline V CDR1 and CDR2: SGHDT, YYEEEE. The CDR3 has 14 residues. V was pared by 3 bases and J by 5 bases, with 8 bases of the junction left unmatched. CDR3 loop: CASSWGTASHEQYF. The CDR3 DNA reads TGTGCCAGCAGCTGGGGGACAGCTTCCCACGAGCAGTACTTC.

V and J are TRBV21-1 and TRBJ1-3; TRBD1, as called in the table, went unchecked against the DNA. TRBV21-1 represents a pseudogene. The CDR3 runs to 18 residues. The CDR3 nucleotides are TGTGCCAGCAGCAAAGCGGAGAGGTGGAACAGGGGGCCAAACACCATATATTTT. Its protein product is CASSKAERWNRGPNTIYF.

This clone has a handful of counts. CDR3 coding DNA: TGCAGTGCTAGTGGCTATCCGGCCCACGAGCAGTACTTC. This sequence encodes CSASGYPAHEQYF. The chain is built from TRBV20-1 and TRBJ2-7; no reliable D call. The V gene's germline CDR1 is DFQATT and CDR2 SNEGSKA (reference sequence). V lost 3 bases and J lost 5, with 14 bases in between. The CDR3 runs 13 residues.

This chain links TRBV18 with TRBJ1-1; D may be TRBD1 (6 bases). Germline V gene lookup returns CDR1 KGHSH and CDR2 LQKENI. Trimming left V 2 bases short and J 6 bases short, with 13 bases between. This CDR3 spans 14 amino acids. CDR3 loop: CASSPMPAGAEAFF. CDR3 DNA: TGTGCCAGCTCACCAATGCCGGCAGGGGCTGAAGCTTTCTTT.

The chain recombines TRBV5-1 with TRBJ1-4; 12 bases fit TRBD1. This CDR3 has 17 amino acids. J gave up 6 bases and V 4 bases, and 10 bases lay outside the gene matches. Germline CDR1 reads SGHRS; CDR2 reads YFSETQ. The CDR3 loop is CASSPTGTGGGDEKLFF. DNA for the CDR3: TGCGCCAGCAGCCCGACCGGGACAGGGGGCGGGGATGAAAAACTGTTTTTT.

V and J are TRBV2 and TRBJ2-7, with D possibly matching TRBD2 (6 bases). Germline V lookup: CDR1 SNHLY, CDR2 FYNNEI. The CDR3 length is 14 residues. The V gene lost 2 bases and the J gene lost 5 bases, with 13 bases spanning the gap. The CDR3 loop reads CASSERGLRDEQYF. CDR3 nucleotide sequence: TGTGCCAGCAGTGAAAGGGGACTGCGGGACGAGCAGTACTTC. The full variable domain, completed using reference TRBV2 and TRBJ2-7, is EPEVTQTPSHQVTQMGQEVILRCVPISNHLYFYWYRQILGQKVEFLVSFYNNEISEKSEIFDDQFSVERPDGSNFTLKIRSTKLEDSAMYFCASSERGLRDEQYFGPGTRLTVT.

The chain links TRBV11-3 to TRBJ2-3; 8 bases map to TRBD1. The CDR3 covers 14 residues. V shed 5 bases, J shed 0 bases, and the junction held 1 base outside the gene matches. Germline lookup yields CDR1 SGHNT and CDR2 YENEEA. As DNA, the CDR3 is TGTGCCAGCAGCCGGACAGGGAGCACAGATACGCAGTATTTT. Residues: CASSRTGSTDTQYF.

The V and J genes are TRBV14 and TRBJ2-5; either TRBD1 or TRBD2 may fit D (6 bases each). CDR3 length: 14 residues. Germline lookup yields CDR1 SGHDN and CDR2 FVKESK. The V gene lost 2 bases and the J gene lost 1 base, with 8 bases spanning the gap. The CDR3 loop is CASSQRGLQETQYF. DNA for the CDR3: TGTGCCAGCAGCCAACGGGGGCTCCAAGAGACCCAGTACTTC.

The V gene is TRBV4-1, the J gene TRBJ2-3; a weak D match, TRBD2 (6 bases). There are 15 residues in the CDR3. The germline CDR1 and CDR2 sequences are MGHRA and YSYEKL. Trimming cost V 1 base and J 6 bases, with 14 bases left between them. The DNA of the CDR3 is TGCGCCAGCAGCCAAGTGGGGACTCCCGGGGATACGCAGTATTTT. Its translation: CASSQVGTPGDTQYF.

In nucleotides, the CDR3 is TGTGCCAGCAGCTTGGGTACAGGGGCGGCCGGGGAGCTGTTTTTT. Its protein is CASSLGTGAAGELFF. The rearrangement links TRBV5-6 to TRBJ2-2, with TRBD1 matching over 7 bases. CDR3 size: 15 residues. J gave up 6 bases and V 0 bases, and 5 bases lay outside the gene matches. Germline V gene sequence: CDR1 SGHDT, CDR2 YYEEEE.

The rearrangement joins TRBV5-6 to TRBJ1-2; D is ambiguous. Germline lookup yields CDR1 SGHDT and CDR2 YYEEEE. The CDR3 contains 13 residues. V was cut by 1 base and J by 3 bases, with 7 bases left in between. This chain's CDR3 is CASSLRVDYGYTF. CDR3 coding DNA: TGTGCCAGCAGCTTGAGGGTAGACTATGGCTACACCTTC.